A selection of T cell receptor beta chains follows, all from one sample in a study of identical twins. TCRdb passed the 5' RACE reads through MiXCR, listing each CDR3 protein once. This sample has a few hundred thousand distinct CDR3 sequences, with roughly 9.7% found just once. These data were likewise used in another study, on yellow fever vaccine responses in identical twins.

The sample taken for sequencing was CD8+ T cells sorted from blood. The receptor source for this set is a woman between 18 and 29 years old in good health. The CDR3 runs from the conserved cysteine through the conserved F or W. Clone size is stated in some rows and not others, as once, few, many or a class when expanded.

TRBV5-1	TRBJ2-1	NA	CASSPGGGGANEQFF
TRBV7-2	TRBJ2-5	few	CASSERDSWSEETQYF
TRBV29-1	TRBJ2-1	many	CSVTNNEQFF
TRBV3-1	TRBJ2-7	few	CASSQDSGETYEQYF
TRBV11-2	TRBJ2-7	NA	CASSLTWTGGSYEQYF
TRBV6-2/TRBV6-3	TRBJ2-7	many	CASSHAGTGVFDEQYF
TRBV7-6	TRBJ1-1	few	CASSGPMNTEAFF
TRBV11-2	TRBJ2-7	few	CASSSGALRLDEQYF
TRBV4-3	TRBJ2-7	many	CASSQGRRILYEQYF
TRBV5-1	TRBJ1-1	many	CASSAYKDTEAFF
TRBV5-8	TRBJ2-3	NA	CASSLDFNTDTQYF
TRBV7-6	TRBJ2-1	many	CASSWEEANEQFF
TRBV19	TRBJ1-1	few	CASTRFGDMNTEAFF
TRBV6-2/TRBV6-3	TRBJ2-1	many	CASSRIAGGDEQFF
TRBV24-1	TRBJ2-1	NA	CATSDLPNEQFF
TRBV7-9	TRBJ2-7	many	CASSPTGFSYEQYF
TRBV20-1	TRBJ2-7	NA	CSAGLAGTYEQYF
TRBV4-3	TRBJ2-7	NA	CASSQDGTSDYEQYF
TRBV29-1	TRBJ2-7	many	CSAIMTGINYEQYF
TRBV14	TRBJ2-1	NA	CASSQDVGRTYNEQFF
TRBV6-1	TRBJ2-5	many	CATHRGWGETQYF
TRBV5-6	TRBJ2-7	few	CASSLAGTNYYEQYF
TRBV4-2	TRBJ2-1	few	CASSQGGVHNEQFF
TRBV29-1	TRBJ2-2	NA	CSVSGANTGELVF
TRBV25-1	TRBJ2-7	NA	CASSGDHDNLIEQYF
TRBV25-1	TRBJ2-3	NA	CASSGLAGELSFTDTQYF
TRBV27	TRBJ2-7	NA	CASSLRRGGSYEQYF
TRBV9	TRBJ2-7	NA	CASSAQSSGNYEQYF
TRBV6-2/TRBV6-3	TRBJ2-7	NA	CASRAYEQYF
TRBV20-1	TRBJ2-7	NA	CSARITGSYEQYF
TRBV2	TRBJ2-1	few	CASSPGQGAPRSSYNEQFF
TRBV9	TRBJ2-2	few	CASSPRTSGGTGELFF
TRBV10-2	TRBJ2-7	few	CASSEREAPGDEQYF
TRBV27	TRBJ2-7	NA	CASRPPGQGPPYEQYF